Below, one T cell receptor (beta chain) is given with its context. Its antigen is undetermined. These data originate in a study of cytotoxic CD8 clonotypes in ibrutinib-treated CLL. Turning to the study itself: Enrolment comprised eleven to twelve relapsed/refractory and approximately 16 treatment-naive patients; roughly 17 were IGHV unmutated. General study points: Upon ibrutinib response clonality rose, and upon progression it fell back toward baseline. Clonality at baseline surpassed age-matched healthy donors and tracked circulating CD8+ T-cell counts.

Between the trimmed V and J ends, which lost 6 bases and 4 bases, there was a span of 7 bases. The CDR3 length is 12 residues. Germline CDR1 and CDR2: MDHEN and SYDVKM. Sequencing was performed with immunoSEQ multiplex PCR; in TCRdb, only in-frame clones are kept and a portion is missing. Of about 160,000 clones in the sample, 84% were seen once. This receptor was taken from a human donor with chronic lymphocytic leukemia. Sequences were derived from PBMCs, sampled after 24 months of ibrutinib treatment. The rearrangement links TRBV28 to TRBJ1-5, with D uncertain. CDR3 residues: CASSQMNQPQHF. The CDR3 DNA reads TGTGCCAGCAGCCAAATGAATCAGCCCCAGCATTTT. Complete variable domain (other parts from reference TRBV28 and TRBJ1-5): DVKVTQSSRYLVKRTGEKVFLECVQDMDHENMFWYRQDPGLGLRLIYFSYDVKMKEKGDIPEGYSVSREKKERFSLILESASTNQTSMYLCASSQMNQPQHFGDGTRLSIL.